This T cell receptor beta chain comes out of a study of shared clonotypes between healthy human individuals. Turning to the study itself: The cohort comprised a couple of women and a few men. Their ages spanned 18 to 49 years.

Free of recent acute infections or vaccinations, the donors were healthy HIV-negative adults. In unsorted samples, genomic DNA was obtained using 90 million or so PBMCs. The germline V gene encodes CDR1 MDHEN and CDR2 SYDVKM. This CDR3 has 16 amino acids. With 6 bases removed from V and 2 bases from J, the gap between germline ends came to 19 bases. Tens of thousands of T cell genomes, or roughly 300 ng DNA, went into unsorted PBMC replicate PCRs. Some clones are missing from TCRdb's copy, which holds only in-frame ones; the method was immunoSEQ multiplex PCR. The data hold fewer than 600,000 clones, with 77% observed a single time.

The source is a woman aged 40 to 55 in good health. Some clones in this sample may be carry-over from other donors' samples. Source material: PBMCs. This sequence joins TRBV28 and TRBJ2-5; tentatively, D is TRBD2 (6 bases). The CDR3 is CASSPLGRTPQETQYF. Here the CDR3 DNA reads TGTGCCAGCAGCCCATTGGGGAGGACGCCTCAAGAGACCCAGTACTTC.